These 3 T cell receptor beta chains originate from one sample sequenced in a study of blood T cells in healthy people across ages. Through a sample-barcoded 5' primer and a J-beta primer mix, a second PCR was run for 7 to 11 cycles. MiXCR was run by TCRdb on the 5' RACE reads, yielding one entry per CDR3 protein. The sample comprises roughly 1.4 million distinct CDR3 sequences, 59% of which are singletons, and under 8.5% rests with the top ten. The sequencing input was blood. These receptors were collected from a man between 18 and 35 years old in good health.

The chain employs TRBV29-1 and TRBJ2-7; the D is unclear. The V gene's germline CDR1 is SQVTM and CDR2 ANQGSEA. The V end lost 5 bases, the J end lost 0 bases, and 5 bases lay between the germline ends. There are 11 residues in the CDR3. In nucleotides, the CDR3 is TGCAGCGTTTCAGCCTCCTACGAGCAGTACTTC. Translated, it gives CSVSASYEQYF.

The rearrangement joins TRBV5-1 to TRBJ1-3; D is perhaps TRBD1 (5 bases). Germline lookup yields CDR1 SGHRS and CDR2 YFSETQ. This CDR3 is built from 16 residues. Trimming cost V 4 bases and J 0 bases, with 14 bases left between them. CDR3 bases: TGCGCCAGCAGCCGATGGGACCCTTCCTCTGGAAACACCATATATTTT. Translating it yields CASSRWDPSSGNTIYF.

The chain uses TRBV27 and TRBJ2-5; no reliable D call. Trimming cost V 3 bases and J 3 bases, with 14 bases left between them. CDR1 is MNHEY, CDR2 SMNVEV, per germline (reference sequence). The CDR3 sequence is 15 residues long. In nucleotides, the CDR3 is TGTGCCAGCAGTTTTTTGGGTGCATCAAAAGAGACCCAGTACTTC. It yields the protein CASSFLGASKETQYF.